The 27 T cell receptor beta chains reported below all come from one sample, sequenced in a study of memory CD4+ T cells and cytomegalovirus serostatus. Single viable CD3+CD4+CD8-CD45RO+ cells were sorted as the memory CD4+ T cells. Sequencing used immunoSEQ multiplex PCR; TCRdb keeps in-frame clones, though not all of them. The table records about 44,000 clones, 76% of them present only once. The sequenced sample was memory CD4+ T cells from blood. Receptors originate from an adult in good health and CMV-seronegative.

The chain carries TRBV11-2 and TRBJ2-5; possible D gene TRBD2, 6 bases. The CDR3 has 18 residues. Trimming took off 2 bases at V and 0 bases at J, with 19 bases between the two ends. Germline V gene data show CDR1 as SGHAT and CDR2 as FQNNGV. For the CDR3, the DNA is TGTGCCAGCAGCTTACGACTAGATCCCCAGGCGAACCAAGAGACCCAGTACTTC. Translated: CASSLRLDPQANQETQYF.

The chain combines TRBV18 with TRBJ2-2; D gene unclear. CDR1 KGHSH and CDR2 LQKENI come from the germline V gene. This CDR3 region has 14 residues. Trimming shortened V by 0 bases and J by 2 bases, and 4 bases separated the two germline ends. The CDR3 spells CASSPPVNTGELFF. Here the CDR3 DNA reads TGTGCCAGCTCACCACCAGTTAACACCGGGGAGCTGTTTTTT.

This clone showed up just once. The chain combines TRBV9 with TRBJ1-1; D might be TRBD1 (5 bases). Trimming pared 4 bases from V and 4 bases from J, leaving 26 bases between. This CDR3 has 18 amino acids. Germline V gene sequence: CDR1 SGDLS, CDR2 YYNGEE. The DNA of the CDR3 is TGTGCCAGCAGCCCAAACATCCGGCCGGGTAAGACAGCCACTGAAGCTTTCTTT. Its protein is CASSPNIRPGKTATEAFF.

CDR3 sequence (DNA): TGTGCCAGCACCCCTAGCGGGGGGGCCCCAAGGCAGTTCTTC. This translates into CASTPSGGAPRQFF. The chain carries TRBV6-1 and TRBJ2-1; 12 bases are a match to TRBD2. This CDR3 is 14 amino acids long. V shed 7 bases and J 12 bases; nucleotides not matched to a gene: 10. Looked up from germline, CDR1 is MNHNS and CDR2 is SASEGT.

The chain is built from TRBV5-5 and TRBJ1-2, with TRBD1 as a possible D gene (5 bases). The CDR3 runs to 14 residues. Trimming shortened V by 6 bases and J by 5 bases, and 17 bases separated the two germline ends. Per germline, CDR1 SGHKS and CDR2 YYEKEE (reference sequence). CDR3 loop: CASNWGRSKYGYTF. Written as DNA, the CDR3 is TGTGCCAGCAACTGGGGCAGGAGTAAATATGGCTACACCTTC.

This chain uses TRBV7-2 with TRBJ1-6, with D tentatively TRBD1 (5 bases). The germline V and J ends were trimmed by 5 bases and 7 bases, with 9 bases remaining between them. CDR1 SGHTA and CDR2 FQGNSA come from the germline V gene. The CDR3 is 13 residues long. The CDR3 here is CASSGRVNSPLHF. CDR3 sequence (DNA): TGTGCCAGCAGCGGCAGGGTAAATTCACCCCTCCACTTT.

The chain joins TRBV5-6 to TRBJ2-5; D is possibly TRBD2 (5 bases). Germline V gene data show CDR1 as SGHDT and CDR2 as YYEEEE. The CDR3 is 13 residues long. The V end was cut by 3 bases, the J end by 2 bases, with 8 bases between. The CDR3 spells CASSSDFQETQYF. In DNA form, the CDR3 reads TGTGCCAGCAGCTCGGACTTTCAAGAGACCCAGTACTTC.

The rearrangement links TRBV5-1 to TRBJ2-7, with 9 bases that match TRBD2. V gave up 1 base and J gave up 2 bases; unmatched junction bases: 4. The CDR3 contains 15 residues. Germline CDR1 reads SGHRS; CDR2 reads YFSETQ. The CDR3 nucleotides read TGCGCCAGCAGCTTGCCCAGCGGGGGGCCCTACGAGCAGTACTTC. Amino acids: CASSLPSGGPYEQYF. Using reference TRBV5-1 and TRBJ2-7 for the parts outside the CDR3, the full variable domain is KAGVTQTPRYLIKTRGQQVTLSCSPISGHRSVSWYQQTPGQGLQFLFEYFSETQRNKGNFPGRFSGRQFSNSRSEMNVSTLELGDSALYLCASSLPSGGPYEQYFGPGTRLTVT.

The genes are TRBV2 and TRBJ1-5; D not certain. The V and J ends lost 6 bases and 0 bases respectively, with 15 bases between them. The CDR3 totals 16 residues. Germline V gives CDR1 SNHLY, CDR2 FYNNEI. DNA of the CDR3: TGTGCCAGCAGCGGTACCTTGCGATATAGCAATCAGCCCCAGCATTTT. It is translated as CASSGTLRYSNQPQHF.

V and J are TRBV19 and TRBJ1-5; D might be TRBD1 (5 bases). This CDR3 is 17 amino acids long. Germline-derived CDR1 and CDR2 are LNHDA and SQIVND (reference sequence). V lost 0 bases and J lost 0, with 12 bases in between. DNA for the CDR3: TGTGCCAGTAGTATAGATCTGGCGGGGCGTAGCAATCAGCCCCAGCATTTT. Protein sequence: CASSIDLAGRSNQPQHF.

The genes are TRBV12-5 and TRBJ2-4; 7 bases are shared with TRBD2. Trimming took 5 bases from V and 13 from J; bases not matched to a gene: 17. The CDR3 length is 15 residues. Germline V lookup: CDR1 LGHNT, CDR2 FRNRAP. CDR3 DNA sequence: TGTGCTAGTGGTGTTGCGGAGTCCTCGCGGGGGTTACAGTACTTC. It is translated as CASGVAESSRGLQYF.

The chain is built from TRBV5-4 and TRBJ2-7, with D possibly matching TRBD2 (6 bases). CDR1 and CDR2 from the germline V gene are SGHNT and YYREEE (reference sequence). With 4 bases removed from V and 0 bases from J, the gap between germline ends came to 14 bases. This CDR3 contains 15 residues. The CDR3 DNA reads as TGTGCCAGCAGCCCGGGGGTATCCGGCTCCTACGAGCAGTACTTC. Translation gives CASSPGVSGSYEQYF.

V usage is TRBV4-1 and J usage is TRBJ2-7, with 8 bases lining up with TRBD1. The trim removed 0 bases at V and 2 bases at J, leaving 9 bases unmatched. CDR1 and CDR2 from the germline V gene are MGHRA and YSYEKL. This CDR3 comprises 17 residues. The CDR3 protein is CASSQDSLRGPTYEQYF. CDR3 sequence (DNA): TGCGCCAGCAGCCAAGATTCCCTCAGGGGGCCAACCTACGAGCAGTACTTC.

The V and J genes are TRBV5-6 and TRBJ1-1, with D unclear. Germline lookup yields CDR1 SGHDT and CDR2 YYEEEE. V lost 4 bases and J 1 base, leaving 8 bases between the germline ends. The length of the CDR3 is 13 residues. The CDR3 sequence is CASSRVGNTEAFF. CDR3 DNA: TGTGCCAGCAGCCGCGTGGGGAACACTGAAGCTTTCTTT.

The rearrangement joins TRBV5-1 to TRBJ1-2; no clear D. The CDR3 has 14 amino acids. Germline V lookup: CDR1 SGHRS, CDR2 YFSETQ. V was trimmed by 0 bases and J by 8 bases, leaving 14 bases between them. The DNA for the CDR3 is TGCGCCAGCAGCTTGGAGGGCGCCGGAGGAGGCTACACCTTC. Amino acid sequence: CASSLEGAGGGYTF.

The gene calls are TRBV5-8 and TRBJ1-5; D unresolved. Germline-derived CDR1 and CDR2 are SGHTS and YDEGEE. This CDR3 has 14 amino acids. V was clipped by 1 base and J by 6 bases, with 11 bases between them. The CDR3 DNA reads TGTGCCAGCAGCTTGTCCGGGTCGGGTCAGCCCCAGCATTTT. This gives the protein CASSLSGSGQPQHF.

The rearrangement links TRBV7-9 to TRBJ2-5; 15 bases match TRBD2. There are 15 residues in the CDR3. J was trimmed by 5 bases and V by 5 bases; bases with no gene match: 3. From germline, CDR1 is SEHNR and CDR2 FQNEAQ (reference sequence). Written as DNA, the CDR3 is TGTGCCAGCAGCGATGGGACTAGCGGGGGGGAGACCCAGTACTTC. This encodes CASSDGTSGGETQYF.

V and J are TRBV19 and TRBJ1-6, with D hard to call. There are 13 residues in the CDR3. Trimming shortened V by 9 bases and J by 13 bases, and 19 bases separated the two germline ends. Germline V lookup: CDR1 LNHDA, CDR2 SQIVND (reference sequence). Here the CDR3 reads CASTDDYIHPLHF. CDR3 sequence (DNA): TGTGCCAGCACAGACGACTATATTCACCCCCTCCACTTT.

The genes are TRBV10-1 and TRBJ2-1; 12 bases map to TRBD2. The CDR3 loop spans 19 amino acids. The V gene end was trimmed by 3 bases and the J gene end by 0 bases; junction bases not matched to a gene: 9. Germline V gene data show CDR1 as WNHNN and CDR2 as SYGVQD (reference sequence). For the CDR3, the DNA is TGCGCCAGCAGTGAATCTAGCGGGGGGGCCCTCTTCTCCTACAATGAGCAGTTCTTC. Translated, it gives CASSESSGGALFSYNEQFF.

The V gene is TRBV29-1, the J gene TRBJ1-2; possibly TRBD1 for D (5 bases). This CDR3 spans 12 amino acids. Trimming left V 4 bases short and J 6 bases short, with 12 bases between. Germline V gene lookup returns CDR1 SQVTM and CDR2 ANQGSEA. For the CDR3, the DNA is TGCAGCGTTGGGGGCAGGGATGATGGCTACACCTTC. Translating it yields CSVGGRDDGYTF.

This chain joins TRBV5-1 and TRBJ2-7; D unresolved. V lost 0 bases to trimming and J lost 3 bases, with 7 bases between them. This CDR3 has 13 residues. The germline V gene encodes CDR1 SGHRS and CDR2 YFSETQ. The CDR3 DNA is TGCGCCAGCAGCTTGGCACCGGACTACGAGCAGTACTTC. Its translation is CASSLAPDYEQYF.

The V gene is TRBV5-6, the J gene TRBJ1-5; 10 nucleotides line up with TRBD1. The germline V gene encodes CDR1 SGHDT and CDR2 YYEEEE. Unmatched junction bases numbered 11, after V lost 2 bases and J lost 6 bases. CDR3 length: 17 amino acids. The DNA for the CDR3 is TGTGCCAGCAGCTTTTCCGGGACAGGGGTATTGGGTCAGCCCCAGCATTTT. It codes for CASSFSGTGVLGQPQHF.

The chain uses TRBV18 and TRBJ1-4, with D hard to call. Trimming shortened V by 1 base and J by 6 bases, and 9 bases separated the two germline ends. This CDR3 comprises 14 residues. Germline-derived CDR1 and CDR2 are KGHSH and LQKENI. The CDR3 region is CASSPRGSDEKLFF. CDR3 DNA sequence: TGTGCCAGCTCACCACGAGGGTCGGATGAAAAACTGTTTTTT.

This clone came up a few times. This chain's CDR3 is CASSLGGRYNSPLHF. The CDR3 region has the DNA TGCGCCAGCAGCTTGGGGGGGCGCTATAATTCACCCCTCCACTTT. This chain joins TRBV5-1 and TRBJ1-6; D might be TRBD1 (6 bases). In germline, CDR1 is SGHRS, CDR2 YFSETQ. The CDR3 extends over 15 amino acids. The germline V and J ends were trimmed by 0 bases and 3 bases, with 7 bases remaining between them. Full variable domain (outside the CDR3, taken from reference TRBV5-1 and TRBJ1-6): KAGVTQTPRYLIKTRGQQVTLSCSPISGHRSVSWYQQTPGQGLQFLFEYFSETQRNKGNFPGRFSGRQFSNSRSEMNVSTLELGDSALYLCASSLGGRYNSPLHFGNGTRLTVT.

The chain combines TRBV18 with TRBJ1-6; TRBD1 might be the D (5 bases). V dropped 1 base and J dropped 7 bases, with 14 bases sitting between them. This CDR3 has 16 amino acids. Germline V gene lookup returns CDR1 KGHSH and CDR2 LQKENI. The CDR3 loop reads CASSPQRGIGNSPLHF. In nucleotides, the CDR3 is TGTGCCAGCTCACCACAGAGGGGTATCGGGAATTCACCCCTCCACTTT.

The gene calls are TRBV6-5 and TRBJ1-5; TRBD1 might be the D (5 bases). V lost 6 bases and J lost 11, with 17 bases in between. The CDR3 is made up of 13 amino acids. CDR1 is MNHEY and CDR2 is SVGAGI in the germline V gene. The CDR3, as DNA: TGTGCCAGCAGGGGACCAGGGATTGTGGCCCAGCATTTT. It is translated as CASRGPGIVAQHF.

The V and J genes are TRBV4-1 and TRBJ1-1; TRBD1 aligns across 9 bases. V dropped 4 bases and J dropped 0; count of bases not matched to a gene: 6. From germline, CDR1 is MGHRA and CDR2 YSYEKL. CDR3 length: 16 residues. CDR3 nucleotides: TGCGCCAGCAGCCTCCTCGGGACAGGGATGAACACTGAAGCTTTCTTT. This codes for CASSLLGTGMNTEAFF.